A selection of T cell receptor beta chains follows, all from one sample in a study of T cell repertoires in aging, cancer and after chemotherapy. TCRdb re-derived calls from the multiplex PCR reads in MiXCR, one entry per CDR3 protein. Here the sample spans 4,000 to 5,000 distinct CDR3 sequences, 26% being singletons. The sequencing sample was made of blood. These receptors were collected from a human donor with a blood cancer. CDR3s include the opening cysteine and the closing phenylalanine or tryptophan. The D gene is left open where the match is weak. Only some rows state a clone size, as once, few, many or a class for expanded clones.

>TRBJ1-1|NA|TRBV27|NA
CASSLSGPMNTEAFF
TGTGCCAGCAGTTTATCGGGGCCAATGAACACTGAAGCTTTCTTT
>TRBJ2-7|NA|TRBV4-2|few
CASSQGVWGESYEQYF
TGTGCCAGCAGCCAAGGGGTCTGGGGGGAGTCCTACGAGCAGTACTTC
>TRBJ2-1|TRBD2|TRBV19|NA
CASRPPTAGGPNEQFF
TGTGCCAGTAGGCCCCCCACAGCGGGGGGGCCTAATGAGCAGTTCTTC
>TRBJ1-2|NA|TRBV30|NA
CAWNDYRYGYTF
TGTGCCTGGAACGACTACCGCTATGGCTACACCTTC
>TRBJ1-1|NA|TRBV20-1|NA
CSARDPQVLEAFF
TGCAGTGCTAGAGATCCCCAGGTACTTGAAGCTTTCTTT
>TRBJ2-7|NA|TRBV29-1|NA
CSVEAPGDGYEQYF
TGCAGCGTTGAAGCCCCTGGCGATGGATACGAGCAGTACTTC
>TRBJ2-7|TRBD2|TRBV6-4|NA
CALPEGAGGPYEQYF
TGTGCCCTCCCGGAAGGTGCGGGGGGCCCCTACGAGCAGTACTTC
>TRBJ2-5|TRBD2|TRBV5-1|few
CASRSGTSGDRRTQYF
TGCGCCAGCCGATCCGGGACTAGCGGGGACCGGAGGACCCAGTACTTC
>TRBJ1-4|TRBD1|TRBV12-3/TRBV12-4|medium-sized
CASNRRDRAEKLFF
TGTGCCAGCAACCGCCGGGACAGGGCAGAAAAACTGTTTTTT
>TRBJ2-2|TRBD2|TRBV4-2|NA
CASSQRTSGRVNIGELFF
TGTGCCAGCAGCCAACGGACTAGCGGGAGGGTAAACATCGGGGAGCTGTTTTTT
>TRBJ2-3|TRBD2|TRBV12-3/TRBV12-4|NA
CASSLRRGGLTSTDTQYF
TGTGCCAGCAGTTTAAGACGGGGGGGATTAACTAGCACAGATACGCAGTATTTT
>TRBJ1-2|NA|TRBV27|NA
CASSSWGSYGYTF
TGTGCCAGCAGTTCCTGGGGGTCCTATGGCTACACCTTC
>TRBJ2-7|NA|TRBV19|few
CASSIATTTQQYF
TGTGCCAGTAGTATAGCAACTACTACGCAGCAGTACTTC
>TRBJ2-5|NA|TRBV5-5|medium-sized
CASSFPQGGETQYF
TGTGCCAGCAGCTTTCCACAGGGTGGCGAGACCCAGTACTTC
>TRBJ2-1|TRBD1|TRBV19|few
CASSIQGQGAGEQFF
TGTGCCAGTAGTATACAAGGACAGGGGGCTGGTGAGCAGTTCTTC
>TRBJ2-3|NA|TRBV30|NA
CAWSSGPTVTQYF
TGTGCCTGGAGTTCTGGTCCGACGGTTACGCAGTATTTT
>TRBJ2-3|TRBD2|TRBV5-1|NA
CASSLESSGDYFTDTQYF
TGCGCCAGCAGCTTGGAGTCTAGCGGGGACTACTTCACAGATACGCAGTATTTT
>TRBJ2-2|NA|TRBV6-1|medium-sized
CASSETVANTGELFF
TGTGCCAGCAGTGAGACAGTTGCGAACACCGGGGAGCTGTTTTTT
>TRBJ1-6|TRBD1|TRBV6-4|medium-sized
CASSVGQGNSPLHF
TGTGCCAGCAGTGTGGGACAGGGAAATTCACCCCTCCACTTT
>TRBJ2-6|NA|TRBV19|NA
CASRPHLGGSGANVLTF
TGTGCCAGCAGACCCCACCTGGGGGGCTCTGGGGCCAACGTCCTGACTTTC
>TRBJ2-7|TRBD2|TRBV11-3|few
CASSSAGGGGRLEQYF
TGTGCCAGCAGCTCGGCCGGTGGGGGGGGTAGGCTCGAGCAGTACTTC
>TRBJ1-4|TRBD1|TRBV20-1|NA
CSASRGAGEKLFF
TGCAGTGCCAGCAGGGGGGCTGGCGAAAAACTGTTTTTT
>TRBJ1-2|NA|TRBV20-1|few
CSAREGATKTNYGYTF
TGCAGTGCTAGGGAAGGGGCTACTAAAACGAACTATGGCTACACCTTC
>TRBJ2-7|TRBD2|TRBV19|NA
CASSLRLAGPSYEQYF
TGTGCCAGTAGTTTGCGACTAGCGGGTCCCTCCTACGAGCAGTACTTC
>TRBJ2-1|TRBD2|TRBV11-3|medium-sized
CASSLVGLAGGYYNEQFF
TGTGCCAGCAGCTTGGTGGGACTAGCGGGGGGGTACTACAATGAGCAGTTCTTC
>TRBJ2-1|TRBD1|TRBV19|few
CASSHSTGIPQFF
TGTGCCAGCTCCCACTCGACAGGGATCCCCCAGTTCTTC
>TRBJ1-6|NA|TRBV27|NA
CASSEQGVLGSPLHF
TGTGCCAGCAGTGAGCAGGGAGTTTTGGGTTCACCCCTCCACTTT